The subject of this entry is one TCR beta chain. This clone was observed a few times. This receptor's antigen is unknown. No base qualities exist here, and no much larger clone lies one base off it. These data belong to a study of blood T cell repertoires in COVID-19 (dated by TCRdb to about 2020). Study-wide context: The collaborator samples originated in the United States, Italy and Spain and spanned the acute and convalescent phases of COVID-19. The prospective study material was composed of cDNA or gDNA derived from T cells, B-cell-depleted T cells, or PBMCs. Subjects who had been exposed to COVID-19, were actively infected with it, or had recovered from it provided the deeply sampled blood TCRbeta repertoires that made up the dataset. The repertoires were released in a freely available public database meant as a resource for research on the immune response to SARS-CoV-2. Samples were obtained from the ongoing ImmuneRACE study (first 160 participants) and from over 1,000 subjects provided by 6 global collaborators. The sample metadata nearly always contained a de-identified subject ID, COVID-19 status, age in years and sex. Where available, HLA class I and class II types were obtained from metadata supplied by the sample provider rather than from assay-based typing. General conclusions and limits of the study: How much clinical and demographic metadata was included differed by source and by participant, and the metadata was provided uncurated.

Collaborating institutions collected whole blood in K2EDTA tubes following their own protocols. For TCRbeta analysis, collaborator samples were shipped as frozen whole blood, as isolated PBMCs, or as DNA extracted from either sample type. The immunoSEQ Assay, a bias-controlled multiplex PCR, was used to amplify TCRbeta CDR3 regions from genomic DNA. The authors processed their data as follows. The number of nucleated cells in each sample was estimated from the amplification of reference gene primers within the assay. To quantify the absolute abundance of each unique TCRbeta CDR3 rearrangement, sequence reads were collapsed and filtered. Productive Simpson clonality was computed per sample as the square root of Simpson's diversity index over productive rearrangements. In TCRdb, the immuneACCESS table is reduced to in-frame sequences with V and J assigned. These tables do not hold every clone; where another copy was compared, an unresolved V gene accounts for under half, and the others remain unexplained. D and trimming come from the DNA, and the V and J calls and clone size come from that table. The sample profile shows 70,000 to 85,000 clones; 80% to 90% of them were found once. The ten largest clonotypes hold about a sixth of the sample.

This receptor was obtained from a woman older than 75 with acute or convalescent COVID-19. The sample was peripheral blood.

The bases read TGTGCCTGGAGTGTAGATGGCAGGGCGTCAGATACGCAGTATTTT. It encodes CAWSVDGRASDTQYF. The chain is made from TRBV30 and TRBJ2-3; the D gene is perhaps TRBD1, from 5 matching bases. V loses 0 bases, J loses 4 bases, and the germline ends lie 14 bases apart. The CDR3 spans 15 residues, from the cysteine through the phenylalanine. The DNA shown is the 45-base CDR3, in frame from base 1. CDR1 and CDR2 (GTSNPN, SVGIG) derive from the germline V gene (reference sequence).